The entry below gives a single T cell receptor (beta chain) sequence along with its context. Its antigen is unknown. Making the TCR beta libraries involved quantitative 5'-RACE with molecular barcodes. In TCRdb, the 5' RACE reads were re-called with MiXCR into one record per CDR3 protein. The sample shows over 450,000 distinct CDR3 sequences, about 13% of them seen only once. The record originates from a study of CD8 T cells in ankylosing spondylitis. Study observations and caveats: Typical of ankylosing spondylitis blood, it appeared, was a TCR beta motif of roughly eight highly homologous variants.

V was pared by 8 bases and J by 15 bases, with 23 bases between. The CDR3 loop spans 12 amino acids. Germline values: CDR1 DFQATT, CDR2 SNEGSKA (reference sequence). The sequenced material came from blood, either unsorted or a sorted T cell fraction (not recorded which). The chain is built from TRBV20-1 and TRBJ2-1; tentative D call: TRBD2 (7 bases). This TCR came from a male donor with ankylosing spondylitis. The CDR3 nucleotides read TGCAGTCCGGTGGGGGGGCCAAGTTCTCGGTTCTTC. It yields the protein CSPVGGPSSRFF.